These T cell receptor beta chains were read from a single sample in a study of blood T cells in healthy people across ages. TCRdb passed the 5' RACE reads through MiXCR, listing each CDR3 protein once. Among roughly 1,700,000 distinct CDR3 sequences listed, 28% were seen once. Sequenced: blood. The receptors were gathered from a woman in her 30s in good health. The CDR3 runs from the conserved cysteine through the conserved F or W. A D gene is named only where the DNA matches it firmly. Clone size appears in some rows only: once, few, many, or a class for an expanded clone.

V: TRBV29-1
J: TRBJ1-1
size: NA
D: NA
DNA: TGCAGCGTACGCAGGGGCGTGAACACTGAAGCTTTCTTT
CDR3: CSVRRGVNTEAFF

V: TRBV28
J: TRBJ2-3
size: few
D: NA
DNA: TGTGCCAGCGCCGGGGAGACAGATACGCAGTATTTT
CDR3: CASAGETDTQYF

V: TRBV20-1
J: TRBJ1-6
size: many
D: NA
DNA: TGCAGTGCTAGAGATAAGGGCGGATACTCACCCCTCCACTTT
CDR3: CSARDKGGYSPLHF

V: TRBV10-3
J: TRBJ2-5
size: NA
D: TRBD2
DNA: TGTGCCATCAGGCCGGGACTAGCGGCGTCGACCCAGTACTTC
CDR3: CAIRPGLAASTQYF

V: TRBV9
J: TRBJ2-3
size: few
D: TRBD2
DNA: TGTGCCAGCAGCGATTCGACTAGCGAGAAATTAGATACGCAGTATTTT
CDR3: CASSDSTSEKLDTQYF

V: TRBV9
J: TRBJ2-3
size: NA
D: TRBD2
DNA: TGTGCCAGCAGCACAAAGCGGACTAGCGGGGAAGATACGCAGTATTTT
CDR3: CASSTKRTSGEDTQYF

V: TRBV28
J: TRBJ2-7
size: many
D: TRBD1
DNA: TGTGCCAGCAGCCTCCCCGGGACAGGGGGCAAAGAGCAGTACTTC
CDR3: CASSLPGTGGKEQYF

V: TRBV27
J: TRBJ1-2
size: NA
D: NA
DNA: TGTGCCAGCAGTCCCGACAGGCGGGGGGACTATGGCTACACCTTC
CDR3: CASSPDRRGDYGYTF

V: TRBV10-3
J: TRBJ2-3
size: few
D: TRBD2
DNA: TGTGCCATCAAGGGCTCTTCGCGGGAGAGGGGTGCAGATACGCAGTATTTT
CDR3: CAIKGSSRERGADTQYF

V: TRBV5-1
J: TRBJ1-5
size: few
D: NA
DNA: TGCGCCAGCAGCTTAAAGCAGGGCGGTCAGCCCCAGCATTTT
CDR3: CASSLKQGGQPQHF

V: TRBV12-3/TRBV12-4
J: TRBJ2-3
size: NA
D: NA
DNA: TGTGCCAGCAGCCCGGGGGAGAGGGCGGCGCAGTATTTT
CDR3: CASSPGERAAQYF

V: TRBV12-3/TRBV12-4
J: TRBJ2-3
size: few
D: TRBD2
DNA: TGTGCCAGCCGAGTCGGGGGGTCTAGCACAGATACGCAGTATTTT
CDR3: CASRVGGSSTDTQYF

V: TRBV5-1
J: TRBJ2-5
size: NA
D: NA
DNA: TGCGCCAGCAGCGCGACCGGGACCCCACAAGAGACCCGGTACTTC
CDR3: CASSATGTPQETRYF

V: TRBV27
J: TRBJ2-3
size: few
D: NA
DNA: TGTGCCAGCAGTCTAAGGGGACAATCCCGATTTCATACGCAGTATTTT
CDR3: CASSLRGQSRFHTQYF

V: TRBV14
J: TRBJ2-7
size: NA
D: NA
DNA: TGTGCCAGCAGCCAGACGGGACGGTTCTACGAGCAGTACTTC
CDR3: CASSQTGRFYEQYF

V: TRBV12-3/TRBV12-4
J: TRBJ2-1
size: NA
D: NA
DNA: TGTGCCAGCAGGTCTGAGTCGTATGAGCAGTTCTTC
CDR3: CASRSESYEQFF

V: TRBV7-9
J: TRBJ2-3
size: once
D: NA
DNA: TGTGCCAGCAGCATCACTGGCGGGGCCACAGATACGCAGTATTTT
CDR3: CASSITGGATDTQYF

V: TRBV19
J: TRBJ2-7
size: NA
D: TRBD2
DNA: TGTGCCAGTATACCTAGCGGGAGCCACGAGCAGTACTTC
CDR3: CASIPSGSHEQYF

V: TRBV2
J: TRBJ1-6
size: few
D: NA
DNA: TGTGCCAGCAACAGGGAATCTTCACCCCTCCACTTT
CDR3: CASNRESSPLHF

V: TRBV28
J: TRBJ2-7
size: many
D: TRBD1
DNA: TGTGCCAGCAGAGCCCCGGGACAGGGAACCCACGAGCAGTACTTC
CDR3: CASRAPGQGTHEQYF

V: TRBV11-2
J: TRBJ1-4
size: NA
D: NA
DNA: TGTGCCAGCAGCTTAGGACCGACTGAAGAAAAACTGTTTTTT
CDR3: CASSLGPTEEKLFF

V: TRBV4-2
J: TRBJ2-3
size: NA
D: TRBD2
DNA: TGTGCCAGCAGCCAAGAACCTAGCGGTTACACAGATACGCAGTATTTT
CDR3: CASSQEPSGYTDTQYF

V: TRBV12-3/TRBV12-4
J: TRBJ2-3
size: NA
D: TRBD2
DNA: TGTGCCAGCAGCCTAAATAGCGGGAGGGACACAGATACGCAGTATTTT
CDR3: CASSLNSGRDTDTQYF

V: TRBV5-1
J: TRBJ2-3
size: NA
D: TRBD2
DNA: TGCGCCAGCAGTGGGAGTCCGGGACTAGTTTTAGATACGCAGTATTTT
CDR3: CASSGSPGLVLDTQYF

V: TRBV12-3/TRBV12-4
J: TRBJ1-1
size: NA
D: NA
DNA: TGTGCCAGCAGTGGAACCAGGGGCGAGCTTCCTTTCTTT
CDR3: CASSGTRGELPFF

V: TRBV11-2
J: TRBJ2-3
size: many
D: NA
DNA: TGTGCCAGCAGCTTACCCTCGGCTAGCACAGATACGCAGTATTTT
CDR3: CASSLPSASTDTQYF

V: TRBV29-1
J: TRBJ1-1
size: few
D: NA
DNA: TGCAGCGCCTCGGACACGAACACTGAAGCTTTCTTT
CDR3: CSASDTNTEAFF

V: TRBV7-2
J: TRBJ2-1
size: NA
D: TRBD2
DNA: TGTGCCAGCAGCTTACCTGGTGGCGGGGGGCCCGAGGATGAGCAGTTCTTC
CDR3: CASSLPGGGGPEDEQFF

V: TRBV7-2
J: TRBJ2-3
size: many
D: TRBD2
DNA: TGTGCCAGCAGCTGCCTAGCGGGAGTTCCTTTTCACACAGATACGCAGTATTTT
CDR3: CASSCLAGVPFHTDTQYF

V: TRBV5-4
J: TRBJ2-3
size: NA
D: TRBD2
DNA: TGTGCCAGCAGCTCAGGACTAGTTGGAGATACGCAGTATTTT
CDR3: CASSSGLVGDTQYF

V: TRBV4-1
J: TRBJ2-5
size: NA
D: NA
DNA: TGCGCCAGCAGCGGGGGACCTAGAATGAAGGAGCAGTACTTC
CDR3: CASSGGPRMKEQYF

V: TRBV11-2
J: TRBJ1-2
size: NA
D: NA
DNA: TGTGCCAGCAGCCCGCAGGGGACCCGCGATGGCTACACCTTC
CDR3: CASSPQGTRDGYTF

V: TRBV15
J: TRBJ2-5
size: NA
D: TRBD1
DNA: TGTGCCACCAGCAGACCAGGGACAGGCGAAGAGACCCAGTACTTC
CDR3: CATSRPGTGEETQYF

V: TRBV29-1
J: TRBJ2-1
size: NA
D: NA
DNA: TGCAGCGTCGAAGAGACCCAGTTCTTC
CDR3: CSVEETQFF

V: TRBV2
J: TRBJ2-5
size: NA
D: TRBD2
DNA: TGTGCCAGCACCATGACTAGCGGCTGGAATGAGCAGTACTTC
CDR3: CASTMTSGWNEQYF

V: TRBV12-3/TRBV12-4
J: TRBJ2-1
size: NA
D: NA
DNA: TGTGCCAGCAGTGCGGATTTTGTACAGGGCTGGGATGAGCAGTTCTTC
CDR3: CASSADFVQGWDEQFF

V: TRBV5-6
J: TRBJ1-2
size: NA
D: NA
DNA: TGTGCCAGCAGCTTGAACGGCCAGCTCCTATATGGCTACACCTTC
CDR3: CASSLNGQLLYGYTF

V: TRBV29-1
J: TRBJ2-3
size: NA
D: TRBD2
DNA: TGCAGCGTTGCCGGGAGGTCCGCAGATACGCAGTATTTT
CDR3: CSVAGRSADTQYF

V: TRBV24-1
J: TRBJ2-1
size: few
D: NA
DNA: TGTGCCACCAGTGATTCCTACCCCCAGGGATACAATGAGCAGTTCTTC
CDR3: CATSDSYPQGYNEQFF

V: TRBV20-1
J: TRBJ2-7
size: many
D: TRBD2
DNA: TGCAGTGCTAGAGCGGCTAGCGGGGGGTCCTACGAGCAGTACTTC
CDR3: CSARAASGGSYEQYF

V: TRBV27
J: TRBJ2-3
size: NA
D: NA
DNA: TGTGCCAGCAGTTACGTGGGAGTTTCAGATACGCAGTATTTT
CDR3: CASSYVGVSDTQYF

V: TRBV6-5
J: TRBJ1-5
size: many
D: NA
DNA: TGTGCCAGCAGTCCCGACAGAGCCAATCAGCCCCAGCATTTT
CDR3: CASSPDRANQPQHF